This T cell receptor beta chain originates from a study of molecular identifiers for immune sequencing clone quantification. V lost 4 bases to trimming and J lost 2 bases, with 18 bases between them. Germline CDR1 reads DFQATT; CDR2 reads SNEGSKA (reference sequence). The CDR3 is 15 residues long. TCRdb analysed the PCR reads with MiXCR anew, one entry per CDR3 protein. The data contain more than 450,000 distinct CDR3 sequences, around 23% of them singletons. This clonotype occurred a few times. The receptor was derived from a human donor in good health. Some libraries in this study had Jurkat cell RNA spiked in. The chain couples TRBV20-1 to TRBJ2-7, with TRBD1 as a possible D gene (6 bases). Sequencing was carried out using naive CD8+ T cells from blood, with Jurkat cell RNA spiked in. As to subset: FACS-sorted CD8+CD4-CCR7+CD45RA+ naive T cells. The CDR3 coding sequence is TGCAGTGCTACCTTGGATGGGGGCTCCCCCTACGAGCAGTACTTC. Amino acids: CSATLDGGSPYEQYF.